This entry lists 29 T cell receptor beta chains sequenced from one sample in a study of blood T cell repertoires in COVID-19. Only in-frame clones appear in the TCRdb table, and some are missing; sequencing was by immunoSEQ multiplex PCR. The sample records 150,000 to 200,000 clones, roughly 75% being singletons. The sequenced sample was peripheral blood. These receptors were obtained from a man in his sixties or seventies with active or convalescent COVID-19.

This sequence joins TRBV11-3 and TRBJ2-7, with D perhaps TRBD1 (6 bases). Germline V gives CDR1 SGHNT, CDR2 YENEEA. CDR3 length equals 18 residues. V dropped 3 bases and J dropped 1 base, with 22 bases sitting between them. Written as DNA, the CDR3 is TGTGCCAGCAGCTTTATTCACTTACAGGGAAGGGGATCCTACGAGCAGTACTTC. It encodes CASSFIHLQGRGSYEQYF. The full variable domain, with the rest looked up from reference TRBV11-3 and TRBJ2-7, is EAGVVQSPRYKIIEKKQPVAFWCNPISGHNTLYWYLQNLGQGPELLIRYENEEAVDDSQLPKDRFSAERLKGVDSTLKIQPAELGDSAVYLCASSFIHLQGRGSYEQYFGPGTRLTVT.

The chain has TRBV19 and TRBJ1-5, with D maybe TRBD1 (6 bases). Germline CDR1 LNHDA, CDR2 SQIVND (reference sequence). Trimming removed 10 bases at V and 6 bases at J, with 16 bases between. This CDR3 spans 13 amino acids. The CDR3 region is CATTGQNGQPQHF. The CDR3 bases are TGTGCCACCACAGGACAGAACGGTCAGCCCCAGCATTTT.

The rearrangement joins TRBV9 to TRBJ1-3; 8 bases fit TRBD1. Looked up from germline, CDR1 is SGDLS and CDR2 is YYNGEE. The CDR3 is 15 residues long. The J segment lost 4 bases and the V segment lost 1 base, leaving 4 bases of the junction unmatched. DNA of the CDR3: TGTGCCAGCAGCGTACAGGACAGGGACGGAAACACCATATATTTT. Its protein is CASSVQDRDGNTIYF.

In nucleotides, the CDR3 is TGCGCCAGCAGTGAAAGTACTTATCAGCCCCAGCATTTT. It yields the protein CASSESTYQPQHF. The J gene is TRBJ1-5, the V gene TRBV10-1; D gene ambiguous. Germline CDR1 and CDR2: WNHNN and SYGVQD (reference sequence). The V and J ends lost 3 bases and 5 bases respectively, with 8 bases between them. This CDR3 is built from 13 residues.

The chain employs TRBV9 and TRBJ1-1; unclear D gene. The CDR3 extends over 14 amino acids. Germline V CDR1 and CDR2: SGDLS, YYNGEE. V was clipped by 0 bases and J by 8 bases, with 14 bases between them. The CDR3 sequence: CASSVGSEVREAFF. The CDR3 DNA reads as TGTGCCAGCAGCGTAGGCTCGGAGGTCAGGGAAGCTTTCTTT.

The genes are TRBV7-2 and TRBJ2-5, with 9 nucleotides matching TRBD2. The CDR3 is made up of 17 amino acids. Germline V gene data show CDR1 as SGHTA and CDR2 as FQGNSA. The V gene end was trimmed by 0 bases and the J gene end by 5 bases; junction bases not matched to a gene: 10. The CDR3 loop reads CASSLASPAGGEETQYF. Written as DNA, the CDR3 is TGTGCCAGCAGCTTAGCGTCCCCAGCGGGGGGTGAGGAGACCCAGTACTTC.

Here the CDR3 reads CASSSRVNEKLFF. The CDR3 coding sequence is TGTGCCAGCAGTTCCAGGGTTAATGAAAAACTGTTTTTT. The V gene is TRBV12-3 or TRBV12-4, the J gene TRBJ1-4, with TRBD1 as a possible D gene (5 bases). Trimming left V 4 bases short and J 4 bases short, with 7 bases between. There are 13 residues in the CDR3.

The rearrangement uses TRBV19 and TRBJ1-2; D is ambiguous. CDR1 and CDR2 from the germline V gene are LNHDA and SQIVND (reference sequence). The ends were cut back, 7 bases at V and 2 bases at J, with 17 bases in the middle. The CDR3 has 15 amino acids. CDR3 DNA: TGTGCCAGTACCCCCCGGCGACATCAAAACTATGGCTACACCTTC. Its protein product is CASTPRRHQNYGYTF.

This sequence joins TRBV5-5 and TRBJ1-6; 10 nucleotides match TRBD1. After removal of 4 bases from V and 0 bases from J, the junction contained 7 bases not matched to a gene. Germline V gives CDR1 SGHKS, CDR2 YYEKEE (reference sequence). The CDR3 is 18 amino acids. The CDR3 DNA reads TGTGCCAGCAGCAAGGACAGGGGGGATAGCTCCTATAATTCACCCCTCCACTTT. It is translated as CASSKDRGDSSYNSPLHF.

This sequence joins TRBV3-1 (or the pseudogene TRBV3-2) and TRBJ2-5, with TRBD2 matching 12 bases. In germline, CDR1 is LGHDT, CDR2 YNNKEL (reference sequence). CDR3 size: 18 residues. Trimming took 0 bases from V and 5 from J; bases not matched to a gene: 10. CDR3 region: CASSQDTRLAGVGETQYF. For the CDR3, the DNA is TGTGCCAGCAGCCAAGATACTCGACTAGCGGGAGTAGGGGAGACCCAGTACTTC.

The chain recombines TRBV6-2 or TRBV6-3 with TRBJ1-5; D gene uncertain. The CDR3 spans 14 residues. The germline V gene has CDR1 MNHEY and CDR2 SVGEGT. Trimming took off 5 bases at V and 0 bases at J, with 8 bases between the two ends. The CDR3 region has the DNA TGTGCCAGCAGTGCTAGTTATAGCAATCAGCCCCAGCATTTT. This encodes CASSASYSNQPQHF.

The chain carries TRBV4-2 and TRBJ2-5; 10 nucleotides agree with TRBD1. CDR1 LGHNA and CDR2 YNFKEQ come from the germline V gene. CDR3 length: 16 residues. With 4 bases clipped from V and 3 bases from J, the junction kept 8 bases outside the gene matches. Here the CDR3 DNA reads TGTGCCAGCAGCCTATCTCCCGGGACAGGGGAAGAGACCCAGTACTTC. Translated: CASSLSPGTGEETQYF.

This clone was picked up one time. The rearrangement uses TRBV3-1 (or the pseudogene TRBV3-2) and TRBJ1-4, with D uncertain. Germline V CDR1 and CDR2: LGHDT, YNNKEL (reference sequence). V was shortened by 1 base and J by 5 bases, with 2 bases between the two germline ends. The CDR3 covers 12 residues. The DNA of the CDR3 is TGTGCCAGCAGCCAAGCGAATGAAAAACTGTTTTTT. Translated: CASSQANEKLFF.

The chain uses TRBV19 and TRBJ2-3; D remains ambiguous. V gave up 3 bases and J gave up 4 bases, with 8 bases separating them. CDR3 size: 13 residues. Germline lookup yields CDR1 LNHDA and CDR2 SQIVND (reference sequence). The CDR3 nucleotides read TGTGCCAGTAGTATTCTCGGTGCAGATACGCAGTATTTT. Protein: CASSILGADTQYF.

This rearrangement joins TRBV7-2 to TRBJ2-7; 10 nucleotides align to TRBD1. The V and J ends lost 2 bases and 4 bases, in that order; junction bases with no gene match: 5. Looked up from germline, CDR1 is SGHTA and CDR2 is FQGNSA. The CDR3 totals 15 residues. CDR3 nucleotide sequence: TGTGCCAGCAGCTTAACGAGGACAGGGGGTTACGAGCAGTACTTC. Its translation: CASSLTRTGGYEQYF.

This clone was counted only a few times. The chain couples TRBV2 to TRBJ1-1; D uncertain. CDR3 size: 16 residues. Germline lookup yields CDR1 SNHLY and CDR2 FYNNEI. V was clipped by 8 bases and J by 1 base, with 20 bases between them. In DNA, the CDR3 is TGTGCCAGCGGGAGTGGGAGTAGCTTGGGGAACACTGAAGCTTTCTTT. Amino acid sequence: CASGSGSSLGNTEAFF.

The chain carries TRBV3-1 (or the pseudogene TRBV3-2) and TRBJ2-1; TRBD2 agrees at 12 bases. This CDR3 region has 16 residues. The junction had 8 bases not matched to a gene; V was cut back by 5 bases and J by 6 bases. Looked up from germline, CDR1 is LGHDT and CDR2 is YNNKEL (reference sequence). CDR3 sequence: CASSRRTSGTPNEQFF. CDR3 nucleotide sequence: TGTGCCAGCAGCAGACGGACTAGCGGGACTCCCAATGAGCAGTTCTTC.

The rearrangement uses TRBV11-2 and TRBJ2-2; TRBD1 is a possible D gene (6 bases). Trimming took 6 bases from V and 6 from J, leaving 14 bases between them. The CDR3 is made up of 14 amino acids. Germline-derived CDR1 and CDR2 are SGHAT and FQNNGV. CDR3: CASRPYRVPGELFF. The DNA of the CDR3 is TGTGCCAGCAGGCCTTACAGGGTCCCCGGGGAGCTGTTTTTT. Based on the CDR3 plus reference TRBV11-2 and TRBJ2-2, the full variable domain is EAGVAQSPRYKIIEKRQSVAFWCNPISGHATLYWYQQILGQGPKLLIQFQNNGVVDDSQLPKDRFSAERLKGVDSTLKIQPAKLEDSAVYLCASRPYRVPGELFFGEGSRLTVL.

A few counts support this clone. V is TRBV4-3 and J is TRBJ1-4; TRBD1 is a possible D gene (5 bases). Germline CDR1 LGHNA, CDR2 YSLEER. The V end lost 5 bases, the J end lost 5 bases, and 12 bases lay between the germline ends. This CDR3 is 14 amino acids long. In nucleotides, the CDR3 is TGCGCCAGCAGCTTCGGACGGGGGAATGAAAAACTGTTTTTT. This translates into CASSFGRGNEKLFF.

The chain combines TRBV2 with TRBJ1-5, with D perhaps matching TRBD1 (6 bases). The length of the CDR3 is 14 residues. Germline CDR1 reads SNHLY; CDR2 reads FYNNEI. Trimming removed 7 bases at V and 4 bases at J, with 14 bases between. The CDR3 DNA reads as TGTGCCAGCACCCAGGACAGCACAAATCAGCCCCAGCATTTT. This codes for CASTQDSTNQPQHF.

The chain combines TRBV27 with TRBJ2-5; 8 bases align to TRBD1. Germline CDR1 and CDR2: MNHEY and SMNVEV (reference sequence). V lost 5 bases and J lost 4; bases outside the gene matches: 6. The CDR3 totals 14 residues. CDR3 nucleotide sequence: TGTGCCAGCAGTCAGGGGGCGCGGGGAGAGACCCAGTACTTC. Residues: CASSQGARGETQYF.

The V call is TRBV9, the J call TRBJ2-2; 8 bases match TRBD1. Germline V CDR1 and CDR2: SGDLS, YYNGEE. This CDR3 is built from 15 residues. Germline trimming cut 3 bases from V and 5 bases from J; bases unmatched to any gene: 6. The CDR3 region has the DNA TGTGCCAGCAGCGCCTACAGGGGGGAAACCGGGGAGCTGTTTTTT. Translating it yields CASSAYRGETGELFF.

The rearrangement uses TRBV6-1 and TRBJ1-6, with D possibly TRBD1 on 6 matching bases. Trimming removed 2 bases from V and 8 bases from J, with 10 bases in between. This CDR3 contains 14 residues. Per germline, CDR1 MNHNS and CDR2 SASEGT. In DNA, the CDR3 is TGTGCCAGCAGTGAACGGGACACTTATTCACCCCTCCACTTT. It specifies CASSERDTYSPLHF.

The chain is built from TRBV3-1 (or the pseudogene TRBV3-2) and TRBJ1-5, with D unclear. There are 14 residues in the CDR3. Trimming stripped 4 bases from V and 9 bases from J, with 16 bases between. Germline-derived CDR1 and CDR2 are LGHDT and YNNKEL (reference sequence). The CDR3 loop is CASSRDTDPGPQHF. CDR3 DNA: TGTGCCAGCAGCCGTGACACAGACCCAGGGCCCCAGCATTTT.

The rearrangement links TRBV30 to TRBJ2-2; no clear D gene. V was shortened by 3 bases and J by 6 bases, with 11 bases between the two germline ends. The CDR3 sequence is 13 residues long. Germline V lookup: CDR1 GTSNPN, CDR2 SVGIG (reference sequence). The CDR3 sequence: CAWSSVGPGELFF. The DNA for the CDR3 is TGTGCCTGGAGCTCAGTGGGCCCCGGGGAGCTGTTTTTT.

CDR3 DNA sequence: TGTGCCTGGGGACAGGGGAGTTACGAGCAGTACTTC. This sequence encodes CAWGQGSYEQYF. The chain is built from TRBV30 and TRBJ2-7; TRBD1 agrees at 9 bases. CDR3 length: 12 amino acids. Germline V gene lookup returns CDR1 GTSNPN and CDR2 SVGIG (reference sequence). V was clipped by 5 bases and J by 4 bases; unmatched bases: 3.

V usage is TRBV4-2 and J usage is TRBJ2-3, with TRBD2 matching 8 bases. There are 16 residues in the CDR3. Germline trimming cut 5 bases from V and 0 bases from J; bases unmatched to any gene: 7. Germline V lookup: CDR1 LGHNA, CDR2 YNFKEQ. This CDR3 reads CASSARASGSTDTQYF. In nucleotides, the CDR3 is TGTGCCAGCAGCGCCCGCGCTAGCGGGAGCACAGATACGCAGTATTTT.

This chain connects TRBV27 to TRBJ1-2, with a possible D match to TRBD1 (5 bases). Between the trimmed V and J ends, which lost 2 bases and 8 bases, there was a span of 18 bases. This CDR3 region has 15 residues. Germline CDR1 MNHEY, CDR2 SMNVEV (reference sequence). CDR3 DNA sequence: TGTGCCAGCAGTTTAGTCGGGCAGGGATCAAGGGGCTACACCTTC. Its translation is CASSLVGQGSRGYTF.

This chain links TRBV6-1 with TRBJ2-3; 7 positions match TRBD1. The germline CDR1 and CDR2 sequences are MNHNS and SASEGT. The CDR3 runs 15 residues. With 2 bases clipped from V and 1 base from J, the junction kept 3 bases outside the gene matches. The CDR3 sequence is CASSESQGRTDTQYF. CDR3 DNA: TGTGCCAGCAGTGAATCACAGGGGCGCACAGATACGCAGTATTTT.